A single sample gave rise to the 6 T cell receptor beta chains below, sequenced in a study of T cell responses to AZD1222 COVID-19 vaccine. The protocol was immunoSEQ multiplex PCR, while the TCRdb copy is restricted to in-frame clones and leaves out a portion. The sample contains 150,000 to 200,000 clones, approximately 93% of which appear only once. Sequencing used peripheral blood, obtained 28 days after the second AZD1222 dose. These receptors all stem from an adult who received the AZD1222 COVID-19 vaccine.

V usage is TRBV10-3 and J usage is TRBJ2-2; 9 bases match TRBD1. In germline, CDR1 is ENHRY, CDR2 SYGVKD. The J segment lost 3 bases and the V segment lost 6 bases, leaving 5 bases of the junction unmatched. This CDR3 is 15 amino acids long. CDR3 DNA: TGTGCCATCAGGGAGGACAGGGGTGACACCGGGGAGCTGTTTTTT. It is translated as CAIREDRGDTGELFF.

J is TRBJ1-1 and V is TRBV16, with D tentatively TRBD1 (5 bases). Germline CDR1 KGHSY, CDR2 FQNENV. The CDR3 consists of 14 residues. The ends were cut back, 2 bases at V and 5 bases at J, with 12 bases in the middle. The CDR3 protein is CASSQMARGTEAFF. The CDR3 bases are TGTGCCAGCAGCCAAATGGCCCGGGGGACTGAAGCTTTCTTT. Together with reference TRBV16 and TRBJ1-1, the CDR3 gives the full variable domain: GEEVAQTPKHLVRGEGQKAKLYCAPIKGHSYVFWYQQVLKNEFKFLISFQNENVFDETGMPKERFSAKCLPNSPCSLEIQATKLEDSAVYFCASSQMARGTEAFFGQGTRLTVV.

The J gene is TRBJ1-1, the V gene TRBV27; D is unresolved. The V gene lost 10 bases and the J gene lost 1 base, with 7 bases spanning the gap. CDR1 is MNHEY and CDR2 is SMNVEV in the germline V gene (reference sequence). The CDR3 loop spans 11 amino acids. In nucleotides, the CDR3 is TGTGCCACTCGGCAGAACACTGAAGCTTTCTTT. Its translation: CATRQNTEAFF.

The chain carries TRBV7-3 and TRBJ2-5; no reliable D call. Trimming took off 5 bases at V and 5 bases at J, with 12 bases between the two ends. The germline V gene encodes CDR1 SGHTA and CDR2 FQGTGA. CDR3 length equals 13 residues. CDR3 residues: CASSRSATETQYF. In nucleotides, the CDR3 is TGTGCCAGCAGCCGATCAGCCACGGAGACCCAGTACTTC.

CDR3 coding DNA: TGTGCCAGCAGCCACCTTAAATACGGGACCTACAATGAGCAGTTCTTC. This encodes CASSHLKYGTYNEQFF. The chain has TRBV4-2 and TRBJ2-1; possible D gene TRBD2, 5 bases. Trimming pared 3 bases from V and 2 bases from J, leaving 14 bases between. This CDR3 has 16 residues. Germline CDR1 reads LGHNA; CDR2 reads YNFKEQ.

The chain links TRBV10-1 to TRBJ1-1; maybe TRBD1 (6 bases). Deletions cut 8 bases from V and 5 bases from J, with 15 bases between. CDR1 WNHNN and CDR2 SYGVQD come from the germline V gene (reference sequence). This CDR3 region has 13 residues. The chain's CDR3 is CASSGGAKTEAFF. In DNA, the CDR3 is TGCGCCAGCTCGGGGGGGGCGAAAACTGAAGCTTTCTTT.